Below, 12 T cell receptor beta chains from the same sample are listed, as sequenced in a study of blood T cell repertoires in COVID-19. The repertoire was sequenced with immunoSEQ multiplex PCR; TCRdb's copy has only in-frame clones and lacks some. The sample has 200,000 to 300,000 clones; around 88% are singletons. The sequenced material came from peripheral blood. The receptors were gathered from a woman older than 75 with COVID-19, enrolled during active disease.

The chain is built from TRBV27 and TRBJ2-1; D perhaps matches TRBD2 (6 bases). The CDR3 has 16 residues. V lost 2 bases to trimming and J lost 6 bases, with 17 bases between them. Germline V lookup: CDR1 MNHEY, CDR2 SMNVEV (reference sequence). CDR3 bases: TGTGCCAGCAGTTTAACGGGGCGGGGTAACTCCAATGAGCAGTTCTTC. This codes for CASSLTGRGNSNEQFF.

This chain joins TRBV28 and TRBJ1-1, with D possibly matching TRBD1 (6 bases). CDR1 and CDR2 from the germline V gene are MDHEN and SYDVKM. This CDR3 contains 14 residues. V gave up 2 bases and J gave up 5 bases, with 12 bases separating them. The CDR3 spells CASSLGRGGTEAFF. The DNA of the CDR3 is TGTGCCAGCAGTTTAGGCAGGGGAGGGACTGAAGCTTTCTTT. Full variable domain (rest looked up from reference TRBV28 and TRBJ1-1): DVKVTQSSRYLVKRTGEKVFLECVQDMDHENMFWYRQDPGLGLRLIYFSYDVKMKEKGDIPEGYSVSREKKERFSLILESASTNQTSMYLCASSLGRGGTEAFFGQGTRLTVV.

The J gene is TRBJ1-4, the V gene TRBV7-2, with D perhaps TRBD1 (6 bases). Germline assignment: CDR1 SGHTA and CDR2 FQGNSA. Trimming removed 2 bases at V and 0 bases at J, with 10 bases between. The CDR3 consists of 16 residues. The CDR3 bases are TGTGCCAGCAGCTTACGACAGGCCGCAACTAATGAAAAACTGTTTTTT. Translation gives CASSLRQAATNEKLFF.

The genes are TRBV28 and TRBJ1-1, with D hard to call. Trimming removed 5 bases at V and 1 base at J, with 14 bases between. Germline-derived CDR1 and CDR2 are MDHEN and SYDVKM. The CDR3 is made up of 15 amino acids. The CDR3: CASSPGGNRNTEAFF. In DNA form, the CDR3 reads TGTGCCAGCAGTCCAGGAGGAAACAGGAACACTGAAGCTTTCTTT.

DNA for the CDR3: TGTGCCAGCAGCGACGGACAGGGCCATTCACCCCTCCACTTT. Its protein product is CASSDGQGHSPLHF. The chain combines TRBV9 with TRBJ1-6; 8 bases line up with TRBD1. Germline V gives CDR1 SGDLS, CDR2 YYNGEE. The V segment lost 3 bases and the J segment 8 bases; nucleotides outside the gene matches: 4. The CDR3 is 14 amino acids.

This chain joins TRBV18 and TRBJ2-7; 10 positions agree with TRBD2. The length of the CDR3 is 15 residues. The germline gives CDR1 KGHSH, CDR2 LQKENI. V lost 3 bases, J lost 0 bases, and 2 bases stayed unmatched. The CDR3 DNA follows: TGTGCCAGCTCACCCGGACTAGCGGACTCCTACGAGCAGTACTTC. This encodes CASSPGLADSYEQYF.

This chain links TRBV6-5 with TRBJ2-1; TRBD1 agrees at 7 bases. Per the germline V gene, CDR1 is MNHEY and CDR2 is SVGAGI. The CDR3 contains 13 residues. V was pared by 7 bases and J by 8 bases, with 8 bases of the junction left unmatched. The chain's CDR3 is CASKGDRADEQFF. The CDR3 region has the DNA TGTGCCAGCAAGGGCGACAGGGCGGATGAGCAGTTCTTC.

The J gene is TRBJ1-1, the V gene TRBV6-6; D gene ambiguous. The CDR3 contains 11 residues. The V gene lost 7 bases and the J gene lost 11 bases, with 14 bases spanning the gap. The V gene's germline CDR1 is MNHNY and CDR2 SVGAGI (reference sequence). Here the CDR3 DNA reads TGTGCCAGCACCCGGAGTTCCGGTGCTTTCTTT. Protein product: CASTRSSGAFF.

J is TRBJ2-5 and V is TRBV5-1, with TRBD2 identical over 11 bases. The CDR3 is made up of 18 amino acids. Germline V gene lookup returns CDR1 SGHRS and CDR2 YFSETQ. V shed 0 bases and J 5 bases; nucleotides not matched to a gene: 12. As DNA, the CDR3 is TGCGCCAGCAGCTTGGGCCAAAATAGCGGGGGGGCCTTGGAGACCCAGTACTTC. This sequence encodes CASSLGQNSGGALETQYF.

This clone was detected only a few times. The chain links TRBV7-9 to TRBJ1-3, with 8 bases fitting TRBD1. The trim removed 7 bases at V and 4 bases at J, leaving 6 bases unmatched. CDR3 length: 14 amino acids. Germline V gives CDR1 SEHNR, CDR2 FQNEAQ (reference sequence). CDR3 in amino acids: CASTRQGSGNTIYF. CDR3 bases: TGTGCCAGCACTCGACAGGGGTCAGGAAACACCATATATTTT.

The chain combines TRBV11-2 with TRBJ1-3; D ambiguous. The CDR3 extends over 16 amino acids. The V end was cut by 0 bases, the J end by 0 bases, with 9 bases between. Germline-derived CDR1 and CDR2 are SGHAT and FQNNGV. CDR3 coding DNA: TGTGCCAGCAGCTTAGATAGTCTGAGCTCTGGAAACACCATATATTTT. Translation gives CASSLDSLSSGNTIYF.

CDR3 DNA sequence: TGTGCCACCCGTTCAGGCCCGGGATCGGGCGAGCAGTACGTC. Protein: CATRSGPGSGEQYV. This chain joins TRBV19 and TRBJ2-7, with a weak D call TRBD2 (5 bases). V was pared by 10 bases and J by 6 bases, with 22 bases between. Germline V gene lookup returns CDR1 LNHDA and CDR2 SQIVND (reference sequence). The CDR3 loop spans 14 amino acids.